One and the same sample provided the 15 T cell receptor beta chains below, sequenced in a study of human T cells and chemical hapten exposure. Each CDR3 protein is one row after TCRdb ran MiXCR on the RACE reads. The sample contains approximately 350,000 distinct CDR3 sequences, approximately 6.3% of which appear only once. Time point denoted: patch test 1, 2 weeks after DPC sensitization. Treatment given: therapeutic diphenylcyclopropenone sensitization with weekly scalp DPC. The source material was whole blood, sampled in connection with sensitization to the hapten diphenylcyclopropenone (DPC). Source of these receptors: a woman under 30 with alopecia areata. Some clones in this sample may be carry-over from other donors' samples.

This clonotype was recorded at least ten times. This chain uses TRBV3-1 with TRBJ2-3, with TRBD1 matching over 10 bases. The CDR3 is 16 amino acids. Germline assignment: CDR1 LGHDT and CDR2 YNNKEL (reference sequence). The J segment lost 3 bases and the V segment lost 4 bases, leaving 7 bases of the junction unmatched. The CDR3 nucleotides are TGTGCCAGCAGCCGGACTCCGGGACAGGGGACAGATACGCAGTATTTT. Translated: CASSRTPGQGTDTQYF.

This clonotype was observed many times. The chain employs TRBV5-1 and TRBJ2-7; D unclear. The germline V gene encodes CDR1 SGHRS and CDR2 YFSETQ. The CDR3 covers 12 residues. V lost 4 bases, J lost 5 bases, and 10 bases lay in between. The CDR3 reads CASSPNLNEQYF. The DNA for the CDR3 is TGCGCCAGCAGCCCGAATTTGAACGAGCAGTACTTC.

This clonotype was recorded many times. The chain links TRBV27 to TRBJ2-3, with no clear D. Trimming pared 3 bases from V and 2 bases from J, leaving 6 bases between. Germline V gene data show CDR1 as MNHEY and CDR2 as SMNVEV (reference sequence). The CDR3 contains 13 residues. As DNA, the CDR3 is TGTGCCAGCAGTTTGGTCCACACAGATACGCAGTATTTT. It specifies CASSLVHTDTQYF.

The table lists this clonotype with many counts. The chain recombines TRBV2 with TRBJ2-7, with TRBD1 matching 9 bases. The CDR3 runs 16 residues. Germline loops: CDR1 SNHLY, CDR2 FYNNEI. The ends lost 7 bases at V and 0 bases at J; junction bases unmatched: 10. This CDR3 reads CASNSRQGGTSYEQYF. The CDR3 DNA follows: TGTGCCAGCAACAGCCGACAGGGGGGTACCTCCTACGAGCAGTACTTC. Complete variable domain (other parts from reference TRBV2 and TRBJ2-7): EPEVTQTPSHQVTQMGQEVILRCVPISNHLYFYWYRQILGQKVEFLVSFYNNEISEKSEIFDDQFSVERPDGSNFTLKIRSTKLEDSAMYFCASNSRQGGTSYEQYFGPGTRLTVT.

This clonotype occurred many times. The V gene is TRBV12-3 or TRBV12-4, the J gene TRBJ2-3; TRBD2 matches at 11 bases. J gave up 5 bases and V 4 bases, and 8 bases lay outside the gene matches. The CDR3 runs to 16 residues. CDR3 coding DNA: TGTGCCAGCAGTTCTCCGACTAGCGGGGATCAAGATACGCAGTATTTT. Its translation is CASSSPTSGDQDTQYF.

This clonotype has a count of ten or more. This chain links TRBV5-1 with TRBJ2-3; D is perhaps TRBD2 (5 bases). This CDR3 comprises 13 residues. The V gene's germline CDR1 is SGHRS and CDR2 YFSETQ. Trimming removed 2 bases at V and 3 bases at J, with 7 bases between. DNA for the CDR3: TGCGCCAGCAGCTTCTCGGGGACAGATACGCAGTATTTT. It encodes CASSFSGTDTQYF.

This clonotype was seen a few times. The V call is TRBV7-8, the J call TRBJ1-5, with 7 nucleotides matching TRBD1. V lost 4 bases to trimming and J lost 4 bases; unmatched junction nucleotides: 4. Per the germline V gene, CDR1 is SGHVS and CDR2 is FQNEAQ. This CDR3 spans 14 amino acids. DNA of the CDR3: TGTGCCAGCAGCTCCGGGACAGTAAATCAGCCCCAGCATTTT. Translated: CASSSGTVNQPQHF.

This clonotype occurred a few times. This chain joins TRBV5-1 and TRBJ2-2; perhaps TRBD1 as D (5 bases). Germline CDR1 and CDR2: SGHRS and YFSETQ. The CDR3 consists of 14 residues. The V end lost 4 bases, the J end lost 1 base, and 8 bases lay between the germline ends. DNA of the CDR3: TGCGCCAGCAGCCTGACAGTGAACACCGGGGAGCTGTTTTTT. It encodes CASSLTVNTGELFF.

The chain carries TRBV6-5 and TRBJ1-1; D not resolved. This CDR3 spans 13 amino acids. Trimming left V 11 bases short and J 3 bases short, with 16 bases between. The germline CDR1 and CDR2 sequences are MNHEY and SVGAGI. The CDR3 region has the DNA TGTGCCGCCACCCTGGATTGGCACACTGAAGCTTTCTTT. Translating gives CAATLDWHTEAFF.

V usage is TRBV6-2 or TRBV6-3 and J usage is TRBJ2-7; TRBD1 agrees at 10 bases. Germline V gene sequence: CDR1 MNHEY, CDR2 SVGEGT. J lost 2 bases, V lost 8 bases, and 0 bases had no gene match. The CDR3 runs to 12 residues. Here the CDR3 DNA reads TGTGCCAGCGGGACAGGGGCCTACGAGCAGTACTTC. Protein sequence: CASGTGAYEQYF.

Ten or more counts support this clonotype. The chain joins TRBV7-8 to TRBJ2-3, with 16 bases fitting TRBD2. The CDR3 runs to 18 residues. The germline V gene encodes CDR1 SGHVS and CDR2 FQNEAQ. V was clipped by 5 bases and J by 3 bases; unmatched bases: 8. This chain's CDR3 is CASSVGTSGGARTDTQYF. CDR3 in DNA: TGTGCCAGCAGCGTAGGGACTAGCGGGGGGGCTAGGACAGATACGCAGTATTTT.

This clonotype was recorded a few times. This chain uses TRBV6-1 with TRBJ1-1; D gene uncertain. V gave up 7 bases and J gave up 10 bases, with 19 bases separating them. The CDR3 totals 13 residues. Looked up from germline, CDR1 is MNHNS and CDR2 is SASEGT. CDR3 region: CASIPQAALGAFF. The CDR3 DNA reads TGTGCCAGCATCCCTCAGGCGGCACTCGGAGCTTTCTTT.

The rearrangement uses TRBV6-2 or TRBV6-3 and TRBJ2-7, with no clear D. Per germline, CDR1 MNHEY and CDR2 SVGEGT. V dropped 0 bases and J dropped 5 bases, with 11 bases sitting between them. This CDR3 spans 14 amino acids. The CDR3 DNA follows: TGTGCCAGCAGTTACTCGCCCATCGAGGACGAGCAGTACTTC. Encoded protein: CASSYSPIEDEQYF.

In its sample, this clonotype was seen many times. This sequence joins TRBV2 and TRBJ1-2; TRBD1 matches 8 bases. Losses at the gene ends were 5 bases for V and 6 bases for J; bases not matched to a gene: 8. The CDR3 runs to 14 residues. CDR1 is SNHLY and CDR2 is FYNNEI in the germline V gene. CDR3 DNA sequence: TGTGCCAGCAGTTGGACAGGGTTAAGCGATGGCTACACCTTC. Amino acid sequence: CASSWTGLSDGYTF. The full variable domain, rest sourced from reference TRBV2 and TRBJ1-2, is EPEVTQTPSHQVTQMGQEVILRCVPISNHLYFYWYRQILGQKVEFLVSFYNNEISEKSEIFDDQFSVERPDGSNFTLKIRSTKLEDSAMYFCASSWTGLSDGYTFGSGTRLTVV.

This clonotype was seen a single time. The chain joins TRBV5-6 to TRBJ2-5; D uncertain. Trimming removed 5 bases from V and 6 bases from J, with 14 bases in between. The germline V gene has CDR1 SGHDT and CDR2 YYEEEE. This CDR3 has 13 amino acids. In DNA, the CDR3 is TGTGCCAGCAGTCTCACGTGGACGAAGACCCAGTACTTC. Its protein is CASSLTWTKTQYF. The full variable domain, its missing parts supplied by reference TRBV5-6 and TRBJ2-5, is DAGVTQSPTHLIKTRGQQVTLRCSPKSGHDTVSWYQQALGQGPQFIFQYYEEEERQRGNFPDRFSGHQFPNYSSELNVNALLLGDSALYLCASSLTWTKTQYFGPGTRLLVL.